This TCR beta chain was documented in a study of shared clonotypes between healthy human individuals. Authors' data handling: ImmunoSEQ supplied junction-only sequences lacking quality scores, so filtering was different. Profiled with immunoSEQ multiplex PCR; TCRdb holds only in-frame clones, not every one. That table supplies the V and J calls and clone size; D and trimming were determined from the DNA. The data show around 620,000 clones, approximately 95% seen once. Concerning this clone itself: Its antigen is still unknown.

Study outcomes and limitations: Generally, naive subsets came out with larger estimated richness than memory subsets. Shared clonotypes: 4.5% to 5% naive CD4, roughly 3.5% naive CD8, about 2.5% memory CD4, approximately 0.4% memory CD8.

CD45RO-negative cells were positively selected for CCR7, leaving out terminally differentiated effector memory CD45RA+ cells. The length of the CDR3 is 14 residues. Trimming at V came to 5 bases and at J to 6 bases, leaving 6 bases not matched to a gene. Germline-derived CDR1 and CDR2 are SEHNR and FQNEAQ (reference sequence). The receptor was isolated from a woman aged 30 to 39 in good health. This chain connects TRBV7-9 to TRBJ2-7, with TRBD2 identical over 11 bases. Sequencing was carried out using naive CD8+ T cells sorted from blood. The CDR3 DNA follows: TGTGCCAGCAGCCAGATACTAGCGGGAGTCGAGCAGTACTTC. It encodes CASSQILAGVEQYF.